This passage covers 18 T cell receptor beta chains from one sample sequenced in a study of blood T cell repertoires in COVID-19. Data came from immunoSEQ multiplex PCR; TCRdb stores just in-frame clones and leaves some out. This sample carries 260,000 or so clones, roughly 87% of them seen once, and the ten largest clones take around 0.67%. The specimen sequenced was peripheral blood. The receptors shown here come from a human donor in a cohort sampled during active COVID-19.

This chain joins TRBV29-1 and TRBJ2-7, with 9 bases fitting TRBD2. The germline gives CDR1 SQVTM, CDR2 ANQGSEA. The V gene end was trimmed by 1 base and the J gene end by 5 bases; junction bases not matched to a gene: 6. The CDR3 is made up of 14 amino acids. CDR3: CSVEVAGAGNEQYF. The CDR3 nucleotides read TGCAGCGTTGAAGTAGCGGGGGCAGGAAACGAGCAGTACTTC.

The chain combines TRBV4-3 with TRBJ2-7; 9 bases match TRBD1. V trimming: 0 bases; J trimming: 0 bases; junction bases outside the gene matches: 15. Germline values: CDR1 LGHNA, CDR2 YSLEER. The CDR3 is 20 residues long. CDR3 DNA sequence: TGCGCCAGCAGCCAAGATCAGTCAAGGGACAGGGCTACACCCTCCTACGAGCAGTACTTC. Translation gives CASSQDQSRDRATPSYEQYF.

The V gene is TRBV4-1, the J gene TRBJ2-3; possibly TRBD1 for D (5 bases). The V end lost 3 bases, the J end lost 3 bases, and 16 bases lay between the germline ends. This CDR3 contains 16 residues. In germline, CDR1 is MGHRA, CDR2 YSYEKL. The CDR3 nucleotides are TGCGCCAGCAGCCAGGGCCTCCAGGGTGGTACAGATACGCAGTATTTT. This encodes CASSQGLQGGTDTQYF.

The chain carries TRBV19 and TRBJ2-7, with 9 bases matching TRBD1. CDR1 LNHDA and CDR2 SQIVND come from the germline V gene (reference sequence). Trimming cost V 7 bases and J 2 bases; bases outside gene matches: 6. This CDR3 contains 14 residues. CDR3 region: CASTGTGTPYEQYF. CDR3 DNA sequence: TGTGCCAGTACCGGGACAGGGACCCCCTACGAGCAGTACTTC. The full variable domain, its missing parts supplied by reference TRBV19 and TRBJ2-7, is DGGITQSPKYLFRKEGQNVTLSCEQNLNHDAMYWYRQDPGQGLRLIYYSQIVNDFQKGDIAEGYSVSREKKESFPLTVTSAQKNPTAFYLCASTGTGTPYEQYFGPGTRLTVT.

CDR3 amino acids: CASSVARQGGYEQYF. The DNA of the CDR3 is TGTGCCAGCAGCGTAGCGCGGCAGGGTGGGTACGAGCAGTACTTC. The V gene is TRBV9, the J gene TRBJ2-7, with D tentatively TRBD1 (5 bases). Germline CDR1 is SGDLS and CDR2 is YYNGEE. V shed 0 bases and J shed 4 bases, with 14 bases lying between them. This CDR3 has 15 amino acids.

Notes on this clone: The same CDR3 is also encoded by other DNA sequences in this sample. The J gene is TRBJ1-1, the V gene TRBV4-1; tentative D call: TRBD1 (6 bases). Trimming took off 1 base at V and 8 bases at J, with 8 bases between the two ends. The CDR3 runs 12 residues. Looked up from germline, CDR1 is MGHRA and CDR2 is YSYEKL. CDR3 DNA sequence: TGCGCCAGCAGCCAAGGGACAGCGGAAGCTTTCTTT. It translates to CASSQGTAEAFF.

The chain uses TRBV3-1 (or the pseudogene TRBV3-2) and TRBJ2-2; a possible D gene is TRBD2 (5 bases). The ends were cut back, 6 bases at V and 8 bases at J, with 7 bases in the middle. The CDR3 contains 11 residues. In germline, CDR1 is LGHDT, CDR2 YNNKEL (reference sequence). The CDR3 nucleotides read TGTGCCAGCAGTCGAGGGGGGGAGCTGTTTTTT. It codes for CASSRGGELFF.

The V gene is TRBV27, the J gene TRBJ2-5; the match to TRBD1 covers 12 bases. The J segment lost 2 bases and the V segment lost 0 bases, leaving 4 bases of the junction unmatched. Germline V gene sequence: CDR1 MNHEY, CDR2 SMNVEV (reference sequence). The CDR3 contains 17 residues. The CDR3 DNA is TGTGCCAGCAGTTTATCGGGACAGGGGGCGGGGCAAGAGACCCAGTACTTC. Protein sequence: CASSLSGQGAGQETQYF.

The genes are TRBV6-2 or TRBV6-3 and TRBJ2-7; D unclear. Looked up from germline, CDR1 is MNHEY and CDR2 is SVGEGT. This CDR3 spans 14 amino acids. V was trimmed by 5 bases and J by 6 bases, leaving 17 bases between them. CDR3 coding DNA: TGTGCCAGCAGTAACCCCCCTACCCCCCTCGAGCAGTACTTC. It specifies CASSNPPTPLEQYF.

This clone was seen only once. This chain connects TRBV11-2 to TRBJ2-3; maybe TRBD2 (6 bases). Trimming stripped 5 bases from V and 9 bases from J, with 12 bases between. CDR1 is SGHAT, CDR2 FQNNGV, per germline. This CDR3 comprises 12 residues. The CDR3 is CASSHMEGTQYF. CDR3 bases: TGTGCCAGCAGCCACATGGAGGGCACGCAGTATTTT.

In this sample, this clone turned up a few times. The V and J genes are TRBV6-2 or TRBV6-3 and TRBJ2-1, with D perhaps matching TRBD2 (6 bases). Germline values: CDR1 MNHEY, CDR2 SVGEGT. V was trimmed by 6 bases and J by 4 bases, leaving 22 bases between them. The CDR3 has 17 residues. The chain's CDR3 is CASSSLGRGLTYNEQFF. The CDR3 region has the DNA TGTGCCAGCAGCTCACTCGGGAGAGGGCTTACGTACAATGAGCAGTTCTTC.

This clone has more than one count but fewer than ten. The chain carries TRBV7-8 and TRBJ2-3; D is unclear. This CDR3 contains 13 residues. V lost 5 bases to trimming and J lost 3 bases, with 9 bases between them. CDR1 is SGHVS, CDR2 FQNEAQ, per germline. CDR3 in amino acids: CASSPLRTDTQYF. In DNA, the CDR3 is TGTGCCAGCAGCCCTCTGAGGACAGATACGCAGTATTTT.

The rearrangement uses TRBV6-2 or TRBV6-3 and TRBJ1-6, with D unclear. Trimming cost V 5 bases and J 5 bases, with 13 bases left between them. Germline lookup yields CDR1 MNHEY and CDR2 SVGEGT. This CDR3 has 15 residues. CDR3 residues: CASSPGGKNNSPLHF. The CDR3 nucleotides read TGTGCCAGCAGTCCCGGAGGGAAAAATAATTCACCCCTCCACTTT.

The genes are TRBV11-2 and TRBJ2-5; 10 nucleotides agree with TRBD2. The CDR3 runs to 19 residues. V trimming: 1 base; J trimming: 1 base; junction bases outside the gene matches: 12. The germline V gene encodes CDR1 SGHAT and CDR2 FQNNGV. The DNA of the CDR3 is TGTGCCAGCAGCTTAGGATTCGGGGAAGCGGGGGGGCCCCAAGAGACCCAGTACTTC. Its protein is CASSLGFGEAGGPQETQYF. The full variable domain, its missing parts supplied by reference TRBV11-2 and TRBJ2-5, is EAGVAQSPRYKIIEKRQSVAFWCNPISGHATLYWYQQILGQGPKLLIQFQNNGVVDDSQLPKDRFSAERLKGVDSTLKIQPAKLEDSAVYLCASSLGFGEAGGPQETQYFGPGTRLLVL.

The chain combines TRBV19 with TRBJ1-5; D call uncertain. The CDR3 sequence is 13 residues long. Trimming took off 4 bases at V and 5 bases at J, with 9 bases between the two ends. The V gene's germline CDR1 is LNHDA and CDR2 SQIVND (reference sequence). In nucleotides, the CDR3 is TGTGCCAGTAGTACTCGAAGAGATCAGCCCCAGCATTTT. This gives the protein CASSTRRDQPQHF.

The J gene is TRBJ2-1, the V gene TRBV5-4; D might be TRBD1 (5 bases). Trimming stripped 0 bases from V and 10 bases from J, with 11 bases between. The CDR3 is 13 amino acids. From germline, CDR1 is SGHNT and CDR2 YYREEE (reference sequence). The CDR3 bases are TGTGCCAGCAGCTTGGCAGGGTTGGGGGAGCAGTTCTTC. It codes for CASSLAGLGEQFF.

The chain couples TRBV19 to TRBJ2-1; 11 bases map to TRBD2. With 3 bases clipped from V and 2 bases from J, the junction kept 6 bases outside the gene matches. Germline V gene data show CDR1 as LNHDA and CDR2 as SQIVND (reference sequence). The CDR3 is 17 residues long. In DNA, the CDR3 is TGTGCCAGTAGTATCCGCCGACTAGCGGGGACCTACAATGAGCAGTTCTTC. It yields the protein CASSIRRLAGTYNEQFF.

About this clone: Other DNA sequences in this sample translate to the same CDR3. The gene calls are TRBV27 and TRBJ2-7, with 7 bases identical to TRBD2. Per the germline V gene, CDR1 is MNHEY and CDR2 is SMNVEV (reference sequence). This CDR3 is 11 amino acids long. J lost 4 bases, V lost 8 bases, and 2 bases had no gene match. Written as DNA, the CDR3 is TGTGCCAGCCGGGGAGGGTACGAGCAGTACTTC. It encodes CASRGGYEQYF.